These T cell receptor beta chains were read from a single sample in a study of OX40 agonist ivuxolimab in advanced cancers. Only in-frame clones appear in the TCRdb table, and some are missing; sequencing was by immunoSEQ multiplex PCR. The table lists about 14,000 clones, 75% to 90% of them singletons. Sequenced material: CD4+ or CD8+ T cells sorted from blood, taken in a trial of the OX40 agonist ivuxolimab. All receptors derive from an adult with an advanced solid tumor such as melanoma, head and neck, liver or kidney cancer. Each CDR3 is given with its conserved first and last residue. The order of the fields is CDR3 protein, V gene, J gene.

cdr3_aa: CASSFPGNTIYF
v_call: TRBV28
j_call: TRBJ1-3

cdr3_aa: CASSQGPGGDEQFF
v_call: TRBV4-1
j_call: TRBJ2-1

cdr3_aa: CANLTSGTDNEQFF
v_call: TRBV19
j_call: TRBJ2-1

cdr3_aa: CASSLFSDSNQPQHF
v_call: TRBV28
j_call: TRBJ1-5

cdr3_aa: CASSLDATEAFF
v_call: TRBV5-4
j_call: TRBJ1-1

cdr3_aa: CSVEVASDNSPLHF
v_call: TRBV29-1
j_call: TRBJ1-6

cdr3_aa: CASRPRTGANVLTF
v_call: TRBV19
j_call: TRBJ2-6

cdr3_aa: CAISESAPGEQYF
v_call: TRBV10-3
j_call: TRBJ2-7

cdr3_aa: CAWPGQPITSVPRGQYF
v_call: TRBV30
j_call: TRBJ2-7

cdr3_aa: CASSWERGTQYF
v_call: TRBV21-1
j_call: TRBJ2-5

cdr3_aa: CASGGGAGDLNTEAFF
v_call: TRBV9
j_call: TRBJ1-1

cdr3_aa: CASSLGGLNTEAFF
v_call: TRBV5-1
j_call: TRBJ1-1

cdr3_aa: CASSSGASYGYTF
v_call: TRBV25-1
j_call: TRBJ1-2

cdr3_aa: CASSPTGGTEAFF
v_call: TRBV28
j_call: TRBJ1-1

cdr3_aa: CASSQSGLAGGETQYF
v_call: TRBV4-2
j_call: TRBJ2-5

cdr3_aa: CASSSGQEQYF
v_call: TRBV7-6
j_call: TRBJ2-7

cdr3_aa: CAISAGGSLGNEQFF
v_call: TRBV10-3
j_call: TRBJ2-1

cdr3_aa: CASSQSPASELFF
v_call: TRBV19
j_call: TRBJ1-4

cdr3_aa: CASSPGGGPYTQETQYF
v_call: TRBV7-7
j_call: TRBJ2-5

cdr3_aa: CASSPTSGGYYEQYF
v_call: TRBV28
j_call: TRBJ2-7

cdr3_aa: CASSVSGTNEQFF
v_call: TRBV9
j_call: TRBJ2-1

cdr3_aa: CASSLRTSGSYEQFF
v_call: TRBV27
j_call: TRBJ2-1

cdr3_aa: CASSFGLAGNNEQFF
v_call: TRBV7-3
j_call: TRBJ2-1

cdr3_aa: CASSGGTGYSTYEQYF
v_call: TRBV5-4
j_call: TRBJ2-7

cdr3_aa: CASSQSTGGADPEAFF
v_call: TRBV4-1
j_call: TRBJ1-1

cdr3_aa: CAISELMAGEESYNEQFF
v_call: TRBV10-3
j_call: TRBJ2-1

cdr3_aa: CASSSGTLGTQYF
v_call: TRBV5-6
j_call: TRBJ2-5

cdr3_aa: CASRHWDRSSYEQYF
v_call: TRBV28
j_call: TRBJ2-7

cdr3_aa: CASSRVSDGGGLNTEAFF
v_call: TRBV7-6
j_call: TRBJ1-1

cdr3_aa: CASSQESHAYQETQYF
v_call: TRBV4-1
j_call: TRBJ2-5

cdr3_aa: CASSVTGGWDSPLHF
v_call: TRBV9
j_call: TRBJ1-6

cdr3_aa: CASMTGFTEAFF
v_call: TRBV27
j_call: TRBJ1-1

cdr3_aa: CASSIGKGSTEAFF
v_call: TRBV19
j_call: TRBJ1-1

cdr3_aa: CASSQGAGAETQYF
v_call: TRBV4-1
j_call: TRBJ2-5

cdr3_aa: CASSSTAQAPNYGYTF
v_call: TRBV2
j_call: TRBJ1-2

cdr3_aa: CASSLGTSAYEQYF
v_call: TRBV19
j_call: TRBJ2-7

cdr3_aa: CASSLWGSDRDRRRTEAFF
v_call: TRBV5-1
j_call: TRBJ1-1

cdr3_aa: CASRGAGDTEAFF
v_call: TRBV6-5
j_call: TRBJ1-1

cdr3_aa: CAITTPTEAFF
v_call: TRBV10-3
j_call: TRBJ1-1

cdr3_aa: CASSPGTGSTDTQYF
v_call: TRBV5-8
j_call: TRBJ2-3

cdr3_aa: CASSHTRAPTPEQYF
v_call: TRBV7-9
j_call: TRBJ2-7

cdr3_aa: CASSFRGPRYTQYF
v_call: TRBV7-8
j_call: TRBJ2-3

cdr3_aa: CASSFLGGQGYNEQFF
v_call: TRBV28
j_call: NA

cdr3_aa: CASSVELDTGELFF
v_call: TRBV9
j_call: TRBJ2-2

cdr3_aa: CASMRSGANVLTF
v_call: TRBV9
j_call: TRBJ2-6

cdr3_aa: CASSLGLDNQPQHF
v_call: TRBV11-2
j_call: TRBJ1-5

cdr3_aa: CASSVVPGRGETQYF
v_call: TRBV9
j_call: TRBJ2-5

cdr3_aa: CASSVESGRTEAFF
v_call: TRBV9
j_call: TRBJ1-1